Below, one T cell receptor (beta chain) is given with its context. This sample was taken from a study of CD8 T cells in Susac syndrome. Reverse transcription of roughly 0.5 to 1 ug RNA was carried out with random hexamers. TCR beta CDR3 was amplified by immunoSEQ covering 54 Vbeta and 13 Jbeta. Via MiXCR, TCRdb re-called the immunoSEQ multiplex PCR reads, giving one row per CDR3 protein. The table records under 200,000 distinct CDR3 sequences, 90% to 95% of them present only once. The germline gives CDR1 SGHNT, CDR2 YYREEE (reference sequence). V lost 4 bases to trimming and J lost 4 bases, with 14 bases between them. The CDR3 runs to 14 residues.

V usage is TRBV5-4 and J usage is TRBJ2-5; weak D call: TRBD2 (6 bases). Sequenced sample: CD4+ T cells from PBMCs. The sequence came from a human donor in good health. CDR3 bases: TGTGCCAGCAGCCTACGACTAGTCCGAGAGACCCAGTACTTC. Encoded protein: CASSLRLVRETQYF. Filled out from reference TRBV5-4 and TRBJ2-5, the complete variable domain reads ETGVTQSPTHLIKTRGQQVTLRCSSQSGHNTVSWYQQALGQGPQFIFQYYREEENGRGNFPPRFSGLQFPNYSSELNVNALELDDSALYLCASSLRLVRETQYFGPGTRLLVL.